Presented here are 18 T cell receptor beta chains from one specimen sequenced in a study of shared T cell receptors in the human thymus. The data were produced by immunoSEQ multiplex PCR, yet TCRdb's version contains in-frame clones alone and is incomplete. The sample gives fewer than 700,000 clones, 88% of which show up once; 0.0095% to 0.012% is in the top ten. The same data also contributed to another study, on human thymus T cells.

The sample taken for sequencing was thymocytes. All receptors come from a boy in the first two years of life with a congenital heart defect.

The chain recombines TRBV6-1 with TRBJ1-5, with D maybe TRBD1 (6 bases). CDR3 length: 17 residues. With 2 bases removed from V and 2 bases from J, the gap between germline ends came to 16 bases. The germline CDR1 and CDR2 sequences are MNHNS and SASEGT. The CDR3 reads CASSEIPGVGGNQPQHF. CDR3 sequence (DNA): TGTGCCAGCAGTGAAATCCCAGGGGTGGGTGGCAATCAGCCCCAGCATTTT.

The chain joins TRBV27 to TRBJ2-1; TRBD1 might be the D (6 bases). Per the germline V gene, CDR1 is MNHEY and CDR2 is SMNVEV (reference sequence). The V gene lost 11 bases and the J gene lost 8 bases, with 19 bases spanning the gap. The CDR3 runs to 13 residues. As DNA, the CDR3 is TGTGCCGTAAGAGGGGGAGCAGGTTATGAGCAGTTCTTC. This codes for CAVRGGAGYEQFF.

The chain employs TRBV5-1 and TRBJ2-3; possibly TRBD1 for D (6 bases). The CDR3 contains 16 residues. Trimming left V 0 bases short and J 4 bases short, with 15 bases between. Germline V gene data show CDR1 as SGHRS and CDR2 as YFSETQ. In DNA form, the CDR3 reads TGCGCCAGCAGCTTGGGACAGGCTCCCGGGGCAGATACGCAGTATTTT. As protein: CASSLGQAPGADTQYF.

The chain links TRBV7-3 to TRBJ1-3; 7 bases line up with TRBD1. Germline V gene lookup returns CDR1 SGHTA and CDR2 FQGTGA. Losses at the gene ends were 4 bases for V and 4 bases for J; bases not matched to a gene: 4. The CDR3 totals 14 residues. The chain's CDR3 is CASSSPGQGNTIYF. The CDR3 DNA reads TGTGCCAGCAGCTCGCCGGGACAGGGAAACACCATATATTTT.

This clone turned up a few times. J is TRBJ1-2 and V is TRBV10-3; TRBD1 might be the D (6 bases). The CDR3 covers 14 residues. Germline values: CDR1 ENHRY, CDR2 SYGVKD. Trimming removed 0 bases from V and 3 bases from J, with 8 bases in between. The CDR3 loop is CAISESRQDYGYTF. In nucleotides, the CDR3 is TGTGCCATCAGTGAGTCCCGACAGGACTATGGCTACACCTTC.

This clone appeared a single time. This sample also contains other DNA sequences that code for the same CDR3. This chain uses TRBV2 with TRBJ2-3, with 11 bases identical to TRBD2. The germline V gene encodes CDR1 SNHLY and CDR2 FYNNEI. V lost 6 bases to trimming and J lost 2 bases; unmatched junction nucleotides: 4. This CDR3 comprises 15 residues. In DNA, the CDR3 is TGTGCCAGCAGCGGGACTAGCGGTTACACAGATACGCAGTATTTT. It translates to CASSGTSGYTDTQYF.

The chain couples TRBV30 to TRBJ1-6, with 8 bases that match TRBD1. This CDR3 region has 12 residues. CDR1 and CDR2 (germline): GTSNPN, SVGIG (reference sequence). The ends lost 5 bases at V and 6 bases at J; junction bases unmatched: 0. CDR3 coding DNA: TGTGCCTGGGACAGGGGTAATTCACCCCTCCACTTT. Its protein is CAWDRGNSPLHF.

The J gene is TRBJ2-7, the V gene TRBV5-5; possible D gene TRBD1, 6 bases. Germline CDR1 SGHKS, CDR2 YYEKEE (reference sequence). The CDR3 loop spans 18 amino acids. Trimming removed 4 bases from V and 0 bases from J, with 23 bases in between. In DNA, the CDR3 is TGTGCCAGCAGCCTTACGGACAGAACCGAAAGGAGCTCCTACGAGCAGTACTTC. Its protein product is CASSLTDRTERSSYEQYF.

This clone occurred once. V is TRBV10-3 and J is TRBJ1-5; D not certain. Trimming removed 3 bases from V and 2 bases from J, with 14 bases in between. Germline V gene sequence: CDR1 ENHRY, CDR2 SYGVKD. This CDR3 comprises 16 residues. The CDR3 protein is CAISDRQGSGNQPQHF. CDR3 nucleotide sequence: TGTGCCATCAGTGATAGACAAGGGAGTGGCAATCAGCCCCAGCATTTT.

The chain employs TRBV4-2 and TRBJ2-7; 10 bases map to TRBD2. The CDR3 extends over 22 amino acids. The germline CDR1 and CDR2 sequences are LGHNA and YNFKEQ. V shed 0 bases and J 2 bases; nucleotides not matched to a gene: 22. CDR3 nucleotide sequence: TGTGCCAGCAGCCAAGATGAGGGCCTCCCGGGACTAGCGCCTCTAAGTCCCTACGAGCAGTACTTC. Protein product: CASSQDEGLPGLAPLSPYEQYF.

CDR3 in DNA: TGCGCCAGCAGCTGGACAGGGGGGTTCGCAGATACGCAGTATTTT. This translates into CASSWTGGFADTQYF. The rearrangement uses TRBV5-1 and TRBJ2-3; TRBD1 agrees at 10 bases. This CDR3 region has 15 residues. Germline V gives CDR1 SGHRS, CDR2 YFSETQ. Losses at the gene ends were 3 bases for V and 4 bases for J; bases not matched to a gene: 5.

The chain recombines TRBV2 with TRBJ2-7; TRBD1 matches at 9 bases. Germline-derived CDR1 and CDR2 are SNHLY and FYNNEI. With 2 bases clipped from V and 4 bases from J, the junction kept 3 bases outside the gene matches. The CDR3 spans 14 residues. CDR3 coding DNA: TGTGCCAGCAGTGAATGGGACAGGGAGTACGAGCAGTACTTC. This codes for CASSEWDREYEQYF.

This clone has just a few counts. CDR3 nucleotides: TGTGCCAGCAGCCCGGGAGTTGGGTTGGGTGGCTACACCTTC. Amino acid sequence: CASSPGVGLGGYTF. This chain links TRBV5-8 with TRBJ1-2; D call uncertain. CDR1 SGHTS and CDR2 YDEGEE come from the germline V gene. The CDR3 has 14 amino acids. V lost 4 bases to trimming and J lost 7 bases, with 17 bases between them. The variable domain in full, completed from reference TRBV5-8 and TRBJ1-2, reads EAGVTQSPTHLIKTRGQQATLRCSPISGHTSVYWYQQALGLGLQFLLWYDEGEERNRGNFPPRFSGRQFPNYSSELNVNALELEDSALYLCASSPGVGLGGYTFGSGTRLTVV.

This chain connects TRBV4-3 to TRBJ1-2, with 8 bases fitting TRBD1. The CDR3 has 14 amino acids. The junction had 4 bases not matched to a gene; V was cut back by 5 bases and J by 2 bases. Looked up from germline, CDR1 is LGHNA and CDR2 is YSLEER. CDR3 region: CASSLTGANYGYTF. In DNA form, the CDR3 reads TGCGCCAGCAGCTTGACAGGGGCGAACTATGGCTACACCTTC.

V usage is TRBV5-6 and J usage is TRBJ2-7, with 7 bases identical to TRBD1. CDR3 length: 15 residues. V shed 5 bases and J 3 bases; nucleotides not matched to a gene: 11. Germline lookup yields CDR1 SGHDT and CDR2 YYEEEE. The CDR3 sequence: CASSNGTVGFYEQYF. In nucleotides, the CDR3 is TGTGCCAGCAGTAACGGGACAGTTGGTTTCTACGAGCAGTACTTC.

This clone appeared once. The chain joins TRBV4-3 to TRBJ1-3, with D uncertain. CDR3 length equals 17 residues. The germline gives CDR1 LGHNA, CDR2 YSLEER. Trimming took 0 bases from V and 0 from J, leaving 12 bases between them. CDR3 sequence (DNA): TGCGCCAGCAGCCAAGAGTTTAACAGAGTCTCTGGAAACACCATATATTTT. Amino acids: CASSQEFNRVSGNTIYF.

This clone was recorded a few times. A junction boundary mismatches the germline segment, possibly from a read error. This sequence joins TRBV19 and TRBJ1-3; 10 positions agree with TRBD1. Germline CDR1 LNHDA, CDR2 SQIVND (reference sequence). This CDR3 contains 18 residues. CDR3 DNA sequence: TGTGCCAGTAGTGTAGACAGGGGGCCTTCGAGCTCTGGAAACACCATATATTTT. It codes for CASSVDRGPSSSGNTIYF.

The V gene is TRBV5-1, the J gene TRBJ2-5; 8 bases map to TRBD1. CDR3 length equals 13 residues. With 6 bases clipped from V and 5 bases from J, the junction kept 6 bases outside the gene matches. Germline CDR1 is SGHRS and CDR2 is YFSETQ. Here the CDR3 DNA reads TGCGCCAGCACCGTCCAGGGGGCCGAGACCCAGTACTTC. Amino acid sequence: CASTVQGAETQYF.